This record concerns one T cell receptor beta chain sequence. The antigen is not known. The sample comes from a study of T cells in localized non-small cell lung cancer. TCRdb's copy holds only in-frame clones and misses some; the assay was immunoSEQ multiplex PCR. There are about 40,000 clones in the sample; approximately 83% occur only once, and almost 6.5% lies in the top ten. The study's findings and limits: Greater blood T cell density accompanied longer overall survival. T cell clonality was highest in uninvolved adjacent lung, above tumor. A median of about 52 clones ranked among the top 100 in tumor appeared in adjacent lung.

Germline-derived CDR1 and CDR2 are SGHNT and YENEEA. Trimming took 5 bases from V and 5 from J; bases not matched to a gene: 6. This CDR3 has 14 amino acids. Sample: peripheral blood, taken before any cancer treatment. The J gene is TRBJ2-5, the V gene TRBV11-3, with TRBD1 matching 9 bases. The source is a man between 40 and 70 years old with stage I lung adenocarcinoma. CDR3 sequence: CASSPGQGSETQYF. For the CDR3, the DNA is TGTGCCAGCAGCCCGGGACAGGGCAGTGAGACCCAGTACTTC.